The rows below give T cell receptor beta chains drawn from one sample of a study of blood T cell repertoires in COVID-19. Here immunoSEQ multiplex PCR was the method, and the copy in TCRdb shows in-frame clones only, minus some. The top ten clones hold approximately 3.7% of a sample with under 150,000 clones, under 95% of them seen once. Sequencing used peripheral blood. The receptors here all came from a man over 45 with active COVID-19. Both conserved end residues are part of each CDR3.

TRBV5-5 | CASSLDPSGTYEQFF
TRBV11-2 | CASRPAGGPSNEQFF
TRBV5-5 | CASSHRRGEVTEAFF
TRBV25-1 | CASSDATGTGNTIYF
TRBV18 | CASSPVGTGGKGEQFF
TRBV5-5 | CASSLTGSDTEAFF
TRBV5-4 | CASSSYIGGPTDTQYF
TRBV6-5 | CAIQTGPGNQPQHF
TRBV7-3 | CASSLNDGGSTDTQYF
TRBV7-8 | CASSLDLEGKGEQYF
TRBV11-2 | CASSLVPGLLYNEQFF
TRBV10-3 | CAISGGQGARYEQYF
TRBV7-2 | CASSLTSGGTYNEQFF
TRBV30 | CAWSPDSSSYNEQFF
TRBV3-1/TRBV3-2 | CASSQEEAGGLGDTQYF
TRBV24-1 | CATSEPIGTSGRRKGEQFF
TRBV12-3/TRBV12-4 | CASSGQGDYGYTF
TRBV9 | CASSVRRAGELFF
TRBV18 | CASSLANSYNEQFF
TRBV27 | CASSLGGGPDTQYF
TRBV5-1 | CASSFKGLAGILLETQYF
TRBV25-1 | CASGTGGMNTEAFF
TRBV3-1/TRBV3-2 | CASSQSDRINIQYF
TRBV5-5 | CASSSDRDYGYTF
TRBV6-5 | CASSAQTGNQETQYF
TRBV9 | CASSVGPGTGGTEQYF
TRBV2 | CASSYLLAGIRNEQFF